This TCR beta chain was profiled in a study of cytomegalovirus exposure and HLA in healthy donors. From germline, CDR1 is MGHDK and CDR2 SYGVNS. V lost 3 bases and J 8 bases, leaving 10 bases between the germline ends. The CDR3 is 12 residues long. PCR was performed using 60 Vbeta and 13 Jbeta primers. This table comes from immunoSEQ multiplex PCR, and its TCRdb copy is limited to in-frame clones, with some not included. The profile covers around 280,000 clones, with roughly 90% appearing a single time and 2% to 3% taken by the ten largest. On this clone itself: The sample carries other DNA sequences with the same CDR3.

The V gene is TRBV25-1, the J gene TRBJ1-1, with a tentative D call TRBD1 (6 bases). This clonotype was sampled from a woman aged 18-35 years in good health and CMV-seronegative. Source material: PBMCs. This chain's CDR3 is CASSEQGWEAFF. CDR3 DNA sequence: TGTGCCAGCAGTGAGCAGGGGTGGGAAGCTTTCTTT.